These 6 T cell receptor beta chains originate from one sample sequenced in a study of cytomegalovirus exposure and HLA in healthy donors. Both 60 Vbeta primers and 13 Jbeta primers went into the PCR. Generated by immunoSEQ multiplex PCR, the TCRdb table keeps only in-frame clones and is missing some. Of 200,000 or so clones listed, roughly 80% are singletons. Specimen: PBMCs. The source is a male donor in good health and CMV-seropositive.

This clone has only a few counts. The rearrangement uses TRBV4-2 and TRBJ2-5, with unresolved D. Germline V lookup: CDR1 LGHNA, CDR2 YNFKEQ. V was clipped by 0 bases and J by 4 bases, with 9 bases between them. CDR3 length: 14 amino acids. CDR3 amino acids: CASSQDKERETQYF. CDR3 nucleotides: TGTGCCAGCAGCCAAGATAAGGAGAGAGAGACCCAGTACTTC.

In DNA, the CDR3 is TGTGCCAGCAGGCTCGACAGAATCTCCTACAATGAGCAGTTCTTC. This codes for CASRLDRISYNEQFF. V and J are TRBV6-1 and TRBJ2-1; possibly TRBD1 for D (5 bases). Trimming removed 6 bases at V and 0 bases at J, with 12 bases between. This CDR3 spans 15 amino acids. The germline CDR1 and CDR2 sequences are MNHNS and SASEGT.

This clone occurred a few times. The chain is built from TRBV4-1 and TRBJ1-6; possibly TRBD1 for D (5 bases). The CDR3 runs to 15 residues. Germline V gene sequence: CDR1 MGHRA, CDR2 YSYEKL. Trimming took 0 bases from V and 7 from J, leaving 10 bases between them. The CDR3 region is CASSQDQGGNSPLHF. CDR3 sequence (DNA): TGCGCCAGCAGCCAAGATCAGGGAGGAAATTCACCCCTCCACTTT.

For the CDR3, the DNA is TGCGCCAGCAGTCAATCGAACAGGGGCGACTCCTACGAGCAGTACTTC. Residues: CASSQSNRGDSYEQYF. J is TRBJ2-7 and V is TRBV23-1, with TRBD1 matching 7 bases. TRBV23-1 is known as an ORF, though its function is uncertain. The CDR3 is 16 amino acids. Trimming cost V 0 bases and J 0 bases; bases outside gene matches: 5.

This sequence joins TRBV29-1 and TRBJ2-5, with 8 bases aligning to TRBD1. CDR3 size: 17 residues. CDR1 SQVTM and CDR2 ANQGSEA come from the germline V gene. With 6 bases clipped from V and 1 base from J, the junction kept 16 bases outside the gene matches. The CDR3 nucleotides read TGCAGCGTCCCAGACATCGAGGACAGGGACCCCCAAGAGACCCAGTACTTC. Translating gives CSVPDIEDRDPQETQYF.

This rearrangement joins TRBV10-1 to TRBJ2-3, with a possible D match to TRBD1 (5 bases). The V gene lost 9 bases and the J gene lost 6 bases, with 22 bases spanning the gap. Per the germline V gene, CDR1 is WNHNN and CDR2 is SYGVQD (reference sequence). The CDR3 contains 15 residues. The CDR3 is CASPLSGLGSDTQYF. The CDR3 coding sequence is TGCGCCAGTCCCCTGTCAGGGTTAGGCTCCGATACGCAGTATTTT.